This T cell receptor beta chain was recorded in a study of early T cells in non-severe SARS-CoV-2 infection. Overall study results and limits: VDJdb matching favored anti-spike CD8 responses, missing private and CD4 specificities.

Unique molecular identifier tags were affixed to discrete cDNA molecules. TCRdb re-called the 5' RACE reads through MiXCR, storing one row per CDR3 protein. Among 60,000 to 65,000 distinct CDR3 sequences listed, roughly 9% were seen once. By proportion, this clonotype is medium-sized. What it recognizes is unknown. The TCR sequence derives from an adult who was a healthcare worker with PCR-confirmed SARS-CoV-2 infection or an uninfected control (not recorded which). The sample consisted of whole blood, taken at baseline.

In DNA form, the CDR3 reads TGTGCCAGCAGTCCCGGCTACGTCAATGAGCAGTTCTTC. Residues: CASSPGYVNEQFF. The V gene is TRBV6-2 or TRBV6-3, the J gene TRBJ2-1, with D unresolved. Trimming took off 5 bases at V and 6 bases at J, with 11 bases between the two ends. This CDR3 has 13 residues. In germline, CDR1 is MNHEY, CDR2 SVGEGT.